A single sample is the source of the 12 T cell receptor beta chains below, sequenced in a study of blood T cell repertoires in COVID-19. The protocol was immunoSEQ multiplex PCR, while the TCRdb copy is restricted to in-frame clones and leaves out a portion. Of a few hundred thousand clones in the sample, nearly 90% are singletons; the top ten hold around 0.67%. The material sequenced was peripheral blood. The receptor source for this set is a human donor in a cohort sampled during active COVID-19.

The V and J genes are TRBV12-1 and TRBJ1-2; TRBD1, the table's D call, lacks a check against the DNA. TRBV12-1 constitutes a pseudogene. This CDR3 comprises 17 residues. CDR3 DNA sequence: TGTGCCAGCAGCTTTGCCATCCGACAAGAGTTTATCTATGGCTACACCTTC. It specifies CASSFAIRQEFIYGYTF.

This chain connects TRBV24-1 to TRBJ2-2; weak D call: TRBD1 (6 bases). This CDR3 contains 14 residues. The germline CDR1 and CDR2 sequences are KGHDR and SFDVKD. V was shortened by 6 bases and J by 4 bases, with 11 bases between the two germline ends. CDR3 residues: CATSPTGSTGELFF. DNA of the CDR3: TGTGCCACCAGTCCGACAGGTAGCACCGGGGAGCTGTTTTTT.

J is TRBJ1-1 and V is TRBV7-8; no clear D gene. Germline CDR1 and CDR2: SGHVS and FQNEAQ. V dropped 5 bases and J dropped 6 bases, with 10 bases sitting between them. CDR3 length equals 12 residues. The CDR3 DNA reads TGTGCCAGCAGCCTCGGAGGCGCTGAAGCTTTCTTT. As protein: CASSLGGAEAFF.

This clone was recorded once. V and J are TRBV30 and TRBJ2-7; D is undetermined. CDR3 size: 14 residues. V was clipped by 0 bases and J by 5 bases, with 14 bases between them. Germline values: CDR1 GTSNPN, CDR2 SVGIG (reference sequence). The CDR3 loop reads CAWSVLRFRDEQYF. CDR3 in DNA: TGTGCCTGGAGTGTATTGAGGTTTCGCGACGAGCAGTACTTC.

The chain couples TRBV18 to TRBJ1-6; 7 bases are shared with TRBD1. V lost 1 base and J lost 7; bases outside the gene matches: 4. The V gene's germline CDR1 is KGHSH and CDR2 LQKENI. The CDR3 sequence is 15 residues long. The CDR3 DNA is TGTGCCAGCTCACCACAGGGGGCGGAAAATTCACCCCTCCACTTT. Encoded protein: CASSPQGAENSPLHF. The variable domain in full, completed from reference TRBV18 and TRBJ1-6, reads NAGVMQNPRHLVRRRGQEARLRCSPMKGHSHVYWYRQLPEEGLKFMVYLQKENIIDESGMPKERFSAEFPKEGPSILRIQQVVRGDSAAYFCASSPQGAENSPLHFGNGTRLTVT.

V usage is TRBV6-5 and J usage is TRBJ2-7, with D maybe TRBD2 (6 bases). The V end was cut by 7 bases, the J end by 4 bases, with 14 bases between. The CDR3 length is 13 residues. In germline, CDR1 is MNHEY, CDR2 SVGAGI. The CDR3 spells CASIAWAGYEQYF. The CDR3 coding sequence is TGTGCCAGCATCGCCTGGGCGGGGTACGAGCAGTACTTC.

This chain connects TRBV27 to TRBJ1-1; no clear D. CDR3 length: 13 residues. The germline V and J ends were trimmed by 5 bases and 5 bases, with 12 bases remaining between them. CDR1 and CDR2 (germline): MNHEY, SMNVEV (reference sequence). In DNA form, the CDR3 reads TGTGCCAGCAGTGCCCTTCGAGGGACTGAAGCTTTCTTT. Its translation is CASSALRGTEAFF.

V usage is TRBV6-5 and J usage is TRBJ1-2; D is undetermined. In germline, CDR1 is MNHEY, CDR2 SVGAGI. V lost 3 bases and J lost 10, with 15 bases in between. The CDR3 has 13 amino acids. This CDR3 is CASSYYGSQLYTF. The CDR3 DNA follows: TGTGCCAGCAGTTATTATGGGAGTCAACTCTACACCTTC.

DNA for the CDR3: TGTGCCTCCGACAGGGAGTTGAGTCAGCCCCAGCATTTT. It yields the protein CASDRELSQPQHF. This sequence joins TRBV28 and TRBJ1-5, with 7 bases aligning to TRBD1. The CDR3 sequence is 13 residues long. Germline V gene lookup returns CDR1 MDHEN and CDR2 SYDVKM. J gave up 6 bases and V 11 bases, and 10 bases lay outside the gene matches.

Details on this clone: Its ends do not fully match the called genes, so a read error is possible. This rearrangement joins TRBV15 to TRBJ2-3; tentatively, D is TRBD1 (6 bases). CDR3 length: 14 residues. Germline V gene sequence: CDR1 LNHNV, CDR2 YYDKDF (reference sequence). CDR3 in DNA: TGTGTCACCAGCAGAAGGACAGACACAGATACGCAGTATTTT. It codes for CVTSRRTDTDTQYF.

This chain uses TRBV19 with TRBJ1-2; 7 nucleotides agree with TRBD1. Per the germline V gene, CDR1 is LNHDA and CDR2 is SQIVND (reference sequence). This CDR3 comprises 14 residues. The trim removed 9 bases at V and 4 bases at J, leaving 11 bases unmatched. In nucleotides, the CDR3 is TGTGCCAGCAAGGAAGACAGGGATACCTATGGCTACACCTTC. Protein product: CASKEDRDTYGYTF.

The rearrangement links TRBV19 to TRBJ2-7; possible D gene TRBD2, 5 bases. CDR1 is LNHDA and CDR2 is SQIVND in the germline V gene (reference sequence). V was clipped by 4 bases and J by 4 bases, with 17 bases between them. The CDR3 runs to 15 residues. The CDR3 nucleotides read TGTGCCAGTAGTACCGATCTCGAGACGGGGTACGAGCAGTACTTC. Protein: CASSTDLETGYEQYF.